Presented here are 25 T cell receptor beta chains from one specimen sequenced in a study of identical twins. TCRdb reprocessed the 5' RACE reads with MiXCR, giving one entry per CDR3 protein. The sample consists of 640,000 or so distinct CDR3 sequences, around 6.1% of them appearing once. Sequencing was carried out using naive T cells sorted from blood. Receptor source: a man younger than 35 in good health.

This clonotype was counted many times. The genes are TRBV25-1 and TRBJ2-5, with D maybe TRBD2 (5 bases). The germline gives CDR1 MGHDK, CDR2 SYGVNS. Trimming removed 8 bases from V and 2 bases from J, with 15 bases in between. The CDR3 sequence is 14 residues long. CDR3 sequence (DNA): TGTGCCAGCCGGCGGGCAGGCCGACAAGAGACCCAGTACTTC. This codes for CASRRAGRQETQYF.

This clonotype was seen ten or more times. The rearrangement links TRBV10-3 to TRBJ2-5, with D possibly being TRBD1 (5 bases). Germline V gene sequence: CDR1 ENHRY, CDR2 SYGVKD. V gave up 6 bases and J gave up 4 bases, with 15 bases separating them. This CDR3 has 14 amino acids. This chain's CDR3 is CAIRVGATLETQYF. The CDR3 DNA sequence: TGTGCCATCAGGGTTGGGGCGACCCTAGAGACCCAGTACTTC.

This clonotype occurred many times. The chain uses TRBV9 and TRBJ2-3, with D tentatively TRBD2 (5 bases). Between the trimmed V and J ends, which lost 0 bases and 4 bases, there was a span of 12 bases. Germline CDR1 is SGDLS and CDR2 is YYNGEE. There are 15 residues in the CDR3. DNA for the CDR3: TGTGCCAGCAGCGTAGGCGGGTTTGGGCCAGATACGCAGTATTTT. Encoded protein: CASSVGGFGPDTQYF.

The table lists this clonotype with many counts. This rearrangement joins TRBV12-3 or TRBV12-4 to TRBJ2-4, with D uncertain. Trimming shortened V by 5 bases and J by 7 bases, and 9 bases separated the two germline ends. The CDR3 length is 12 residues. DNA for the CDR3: TGTGCCAGCAGTGGCTTCGGGAACATTCAGTACTTC. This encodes CASSGFGNIQYF.

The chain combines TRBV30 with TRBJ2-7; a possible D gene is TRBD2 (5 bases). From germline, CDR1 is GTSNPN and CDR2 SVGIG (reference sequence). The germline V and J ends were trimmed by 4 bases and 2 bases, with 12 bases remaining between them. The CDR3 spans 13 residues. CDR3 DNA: TGTGCCTGGACCAGCGGTGTCGCCTACGAGCAGTACTTC. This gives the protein CAWTSGVAYEQYF.

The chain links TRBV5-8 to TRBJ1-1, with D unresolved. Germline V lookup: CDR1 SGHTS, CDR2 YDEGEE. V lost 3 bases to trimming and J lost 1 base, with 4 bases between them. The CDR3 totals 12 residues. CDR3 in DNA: TGTGCCAGCAGCTGGGAGAACACTGAAGCTTTCTTT. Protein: CASSWENTEAFF.

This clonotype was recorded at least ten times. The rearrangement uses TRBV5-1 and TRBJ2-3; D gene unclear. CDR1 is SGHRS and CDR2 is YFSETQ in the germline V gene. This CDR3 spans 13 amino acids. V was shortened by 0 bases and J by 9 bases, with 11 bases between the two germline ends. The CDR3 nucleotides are TGCGCCAGCAGCTTGGTTTCCCAGCGCACGCAGTATTTT. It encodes CASSLVSQRTQYF.

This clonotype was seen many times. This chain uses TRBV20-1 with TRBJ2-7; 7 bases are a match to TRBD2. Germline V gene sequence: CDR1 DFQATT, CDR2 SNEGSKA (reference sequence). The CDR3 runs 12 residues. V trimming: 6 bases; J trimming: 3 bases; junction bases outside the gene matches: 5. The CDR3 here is CSARTRVYEQYF. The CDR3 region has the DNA TGCAGTGCCAGGACTAGAGTCTACGAGCAGTACTTC.

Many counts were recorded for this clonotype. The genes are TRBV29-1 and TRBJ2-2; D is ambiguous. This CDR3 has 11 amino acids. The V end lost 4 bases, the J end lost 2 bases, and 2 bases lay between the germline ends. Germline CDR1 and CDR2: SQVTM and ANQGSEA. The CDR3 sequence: CSVGNTGELFF. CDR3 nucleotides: TGCAGCGTTGGTAACACCGGGGAGCTGTTTTTT.

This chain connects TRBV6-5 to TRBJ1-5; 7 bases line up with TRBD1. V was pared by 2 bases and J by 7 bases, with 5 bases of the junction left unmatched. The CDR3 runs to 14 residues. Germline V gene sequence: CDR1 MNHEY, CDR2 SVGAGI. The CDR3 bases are TGTGCCAGCAGTTACCGACAGGGTTACCAGCCCCAGCATTTT. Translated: CASSYRQGYQPQHF.

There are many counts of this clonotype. CDR3 coding DNA: TGCGCCAGCAGCTACGCGAACACCGGGGAGCTGTTTTTT. Translating it yields CASSYANTGELFF. J is TRBJ2-2 and V is TRBV5-1; D is ambiguous. Germline V lookup: CDR1 SGHRS, CDR2 YFSETQ. Trimming took 3 bases from V and 0 from J, leaving 3 bases between them. The CDR3 has 13 amino acids.

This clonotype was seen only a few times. CDR3 in amino acids: CSAYLRGNTGELFF. CDR3 sequence (DNA): TGCAGCGCCTACCTGCGGGGGAACACCGGGGAGCTGTTTTTT. This chain joins TRBV29-1 and TRBJ2-2; D possibly corresponds to TRBD2 (6 bases). This CDR3 spans 14 amino acids. Germline CDR1 SQVTM, CDR2 ANQGSEA. Deletions cut 7 bases from V and 1 base from J, with 13 bases between.

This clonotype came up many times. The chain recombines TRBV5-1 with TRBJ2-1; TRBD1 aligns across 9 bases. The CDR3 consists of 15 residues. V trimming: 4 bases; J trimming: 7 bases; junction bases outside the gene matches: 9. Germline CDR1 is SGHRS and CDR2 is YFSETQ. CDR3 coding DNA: TGCGCCAGCAGCCTATGGGACAGGGTGGGGAATGAGCAGTTCTTC. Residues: CASSLWDRVGNEQFF.

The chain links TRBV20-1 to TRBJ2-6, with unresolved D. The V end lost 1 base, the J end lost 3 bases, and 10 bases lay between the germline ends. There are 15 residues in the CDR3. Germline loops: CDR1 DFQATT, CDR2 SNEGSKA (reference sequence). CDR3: CSARGAQYGANVLTF. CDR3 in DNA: TGCAGTGCTAGAGGGGCCCAGTATGGGGCCAACGTCCTGACTTTC.

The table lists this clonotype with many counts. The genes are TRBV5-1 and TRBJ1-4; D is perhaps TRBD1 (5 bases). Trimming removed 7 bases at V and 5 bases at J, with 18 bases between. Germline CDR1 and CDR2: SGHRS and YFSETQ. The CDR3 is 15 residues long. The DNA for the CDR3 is TGCGCCAGCGCCCCCTGGGGCGGTGACAATGAAAAACTGTTTTTT. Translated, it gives CASAPWGGDNEKLFF. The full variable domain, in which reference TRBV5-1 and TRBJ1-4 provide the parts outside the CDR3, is KAGVTQTPRYLIKTRGQQVTLSCSPISGHRSVSWYQQTPGQGLQFLFEYFSETQRNKGNFPGRFSGRQFSNSRSEMNVSTLELGDSALYLCASAPWGGDNEKLFFGSGTQLSVL.

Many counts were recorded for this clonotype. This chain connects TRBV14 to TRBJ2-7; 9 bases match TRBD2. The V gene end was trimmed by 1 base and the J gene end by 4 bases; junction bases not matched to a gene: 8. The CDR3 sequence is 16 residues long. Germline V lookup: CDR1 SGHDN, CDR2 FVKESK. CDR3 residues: CASSQAWGSGSYEQYF. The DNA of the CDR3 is TGTGCCAGCAGCCAAGCGTGGGGTAGCGGGAGTTACGAGCAGTACTTC. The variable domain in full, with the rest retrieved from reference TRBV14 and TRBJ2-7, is EAGVTQFPSHSVIEKGQTVTLRCDPISGHDNLYWYRRVMGKEIKFLLHFVKESKQDESGMPNNRFLAERTGGTYSTLKVQPAELEDSGVYFCASSQAWGSGSYEQYFGPGTRLTVT.

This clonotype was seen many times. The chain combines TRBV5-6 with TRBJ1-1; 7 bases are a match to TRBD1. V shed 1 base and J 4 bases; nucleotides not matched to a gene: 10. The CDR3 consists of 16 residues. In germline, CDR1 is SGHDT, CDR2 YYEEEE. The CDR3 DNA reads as TGTGCCAGCAGCTTGTCCAGGACAGGAGCTGTCACTGAAGCTTTCTTT. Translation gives CASSLSRTGAVTEAFF.

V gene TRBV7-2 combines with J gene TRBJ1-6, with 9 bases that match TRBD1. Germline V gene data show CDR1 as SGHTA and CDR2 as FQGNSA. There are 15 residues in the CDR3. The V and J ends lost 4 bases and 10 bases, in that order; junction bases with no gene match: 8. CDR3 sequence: CASSYSGQGWSPLHF. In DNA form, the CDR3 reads TGTGCCAGCAGCTACTCAGGACAGGGGTGGTCACCCCTCCACTTT.

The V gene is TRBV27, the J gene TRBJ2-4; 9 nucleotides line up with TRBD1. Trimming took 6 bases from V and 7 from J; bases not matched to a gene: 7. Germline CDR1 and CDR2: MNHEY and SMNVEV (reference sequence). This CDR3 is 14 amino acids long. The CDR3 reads CASSSGTGLNIQYF. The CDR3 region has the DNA TGTGCCAGCAGCTCCGGGACAGGGTTGAACATTCAGTACTTC.

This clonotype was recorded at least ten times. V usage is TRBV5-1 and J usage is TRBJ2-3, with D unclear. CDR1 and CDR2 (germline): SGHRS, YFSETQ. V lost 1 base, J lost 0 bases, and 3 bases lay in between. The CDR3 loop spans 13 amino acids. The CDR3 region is CASSLQSTDTQYF. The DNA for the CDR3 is TGCGCCAGCAGCTTGCAGAGCACAGATACGCAGTATTTT.

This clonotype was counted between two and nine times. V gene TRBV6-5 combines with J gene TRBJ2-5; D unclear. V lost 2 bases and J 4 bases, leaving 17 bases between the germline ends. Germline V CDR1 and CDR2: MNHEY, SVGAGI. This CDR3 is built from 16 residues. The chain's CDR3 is CASSYGSVGQRETQYF. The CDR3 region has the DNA TGTGCCAGCAGTTACGGGTCGGTTGGCCAGAGAGAGACCCAGTACTTC.

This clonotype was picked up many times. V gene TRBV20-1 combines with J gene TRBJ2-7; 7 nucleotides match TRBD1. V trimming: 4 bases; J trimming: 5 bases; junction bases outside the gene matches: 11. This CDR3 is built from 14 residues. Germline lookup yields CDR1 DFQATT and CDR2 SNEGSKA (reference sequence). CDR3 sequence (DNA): TGCAGTGCTATGGGGGAGTTAGACAGGGACGAGCAGTACTTC. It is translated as CSAMGELDRDEQYF.

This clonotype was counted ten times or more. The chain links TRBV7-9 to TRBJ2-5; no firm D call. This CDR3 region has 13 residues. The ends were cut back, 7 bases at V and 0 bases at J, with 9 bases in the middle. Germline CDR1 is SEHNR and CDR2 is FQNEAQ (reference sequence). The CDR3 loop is CASMAAYQETQYF. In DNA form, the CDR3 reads TGTGCCAGCATGGCAGCCTACCAAGAGACCCAGTACTTC.

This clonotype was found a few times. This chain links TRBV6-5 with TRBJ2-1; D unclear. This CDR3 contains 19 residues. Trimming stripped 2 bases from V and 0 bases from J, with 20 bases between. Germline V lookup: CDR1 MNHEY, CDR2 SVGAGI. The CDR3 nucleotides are TGTGCCAGCAGTTACGGGCTAAAACGTCCCCTAAGCTCCTACAATGAGCAGTTCTTC. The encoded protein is CASSYGLKRPLSSYNEQFF.

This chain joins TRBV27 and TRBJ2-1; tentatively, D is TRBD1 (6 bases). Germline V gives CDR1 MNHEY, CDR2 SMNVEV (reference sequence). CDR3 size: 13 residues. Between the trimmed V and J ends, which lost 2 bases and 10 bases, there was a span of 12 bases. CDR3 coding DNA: TGTGCCAGCAGTTTAAGGCCTCAGGGGGAGCAGTTCTTC. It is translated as CASSLRPQGEQFF.